This TCR beta chain was identified during a study of cytotoxic CD8 clonotypes in ibrutinib-treated CLL. Depth targeted 1 in 200,000 to 1 in 1 million T cells, averaging around 10x coverage per clonotype. The method was immunoSEQ multiplex PCR; TCRdb's version includes in-frame clones alone and lacks a portion of them. This repertoire shows 150,000 to 200,000 clones, about 88% found once; its top ten account for about 3%. Study-wide results and limits: In comparison with age-matched healthy donors, baseline clonality was higher and tracked circulating CD8+ T-cell counts.

This CDR3 is 15 amino acids long. V was pared by 3 bases and J by 4 bases, with 12 bases between. Germline CDR1 reads ENHRY; CDR2 reads SYGVKD. As for this clone: The antigen is unknown.

The material was PBMCs, obtained at disease progression, from a patient treated with ibrutinib. This chain joins TRBV10-3 and TRBJ1-4, with D possibly being TRBD1 (5 bases). The TCR originated in a human donor with chronic lymphocytic leukemia. The CDR3: CAISDPRGNNEKLFF. The CDR3 DNA follows: TGTGCCATCAGTGATCCTAGGGGCAATAATGAAAAACTGTTTTTT.